This entry lists 32 T cell receptor beta chains sequenced from one sample in a study of blood T cell repertoires in COVID-19 (dated by TCRdb to about 2020). The library was produced with the immunoSEQ multiplex PCR assay. In TCRdb, the immuneACCESS table is reduced to in-frame sequences with V and J assigned. These tables do not hold every clone; where another copy was compared, an unresolved V gene accounts for under half, and the others remain unexplained. The sample records roughly 65,000 clones, about 81% of which are singletons. About a sixth of the sample comes from the top ten. Material: peripheral blood. These receptors originate from an elderly man with acute or convalescent COVID-19.

This clone has only a few counts. The J gene is TRBJ2-7, the V gene TRBV4-1; 12 bases agree with TRBD2. The CDR3 is 15 amino acids. Germline V lookup: CDR1 MGHRA, CDR2 YSYEKL. Trimming cost V 3 bases and J 6 bases; bases outside gene matches: 6. CDR3 region: CASSQAWTSGIEQYF. Here the CDR3 DNA reads TGCGCCAGCAGCCAGGCGTGGACTAGCGGGATCGAGCAGTACTTC.

This chain joins TRBV6-4 and TRBJ1-1; D remains ambiguous. CDR1 is MRHNA, CDR2 SNTAGT, per germline. Trimming cost V 8 bases and J 0 bases, with 10 bases left between them. CDR3 length: 13 residues. CDR3 in DNA: TGTGCCAGCTCCCGCGGGATGAACACTGAAGCTTTCTTT. The encoded protein is CASSRGMNTEAFF.

CDR3 loop: CASSITSTERGPYNEQFF. CDR3 DNA sequence: TGTGCCAGTAGTATCACATCTACAGAGCGGGGGCCCTACAATGAGCAGTTCTTC. The chain is built from TRBV19 and TRBJ2-1; 8 nucleotides line up with TRBD2. Germline V CDR1 and CDR2: LNHDA, SQIVND (reference sequence). V shed 3 bases and J 2 bases; nucleotides not matched to a gene: 12. CDR3 length: 18 amino acids.

The chain employs TRBV2 and TRBJ1-1, with a tentative D call TRBD1 (5 bases). V was clipped by 3 bases and J by 10 bases, with 15 bases between them. Germline V CDR1 and CDR2: SNHLY, FYNNEI. CDR3 size: 13 residues. CDR3 DNA: TGTGCCAGCAGTGATGGGGGGGGAGTTCGAGCTTTCTTT. As protein: CASSDGGGVRAFF.

This sequence joins TRBV18 and TRBJ2-6; tentatively, D is TRBD2 (6 bases). The V end lost 0 bases, the J end lost 0 bases, and 15 bases lay between the germline ends. The germline gives CDR1 KGHSH, CDR2 LQKENI. This CDR3 comprises 19 residues. The DNA for the CDR3 is TGTGCCAGCTCACCACCGGGAGGCAGAAGCGTCTCTGGGGCCAACGTCCTGACTTTC. Translation: CASSPPGGRSVSGANVLTF.

The genes are TRBV29-1 and TRBJ2-1, with TRBD2 as a possible D gene (6 bases). The V and J ends lost 4 bases and 10 bases respectively, with 8 bases between them. Per the germline V gene, CDR1 is SQVTM and CDR2 is ANQGSEA. The CDR3 is made up of 10 amino acids. CDR3 region: CSVGRDEQFF. CDR3 nucleotide sequence: TGCAGCGTTGGGAGGGACGAGCAGTTCTTC.

This rearrangement joins TRBV28 to TRBJ2-7, with 10 bases aligning to TRBD2. CDR1 is MDHEN and CDR2 is SYDVKM in the germline V gene. The trim removed 7 bases at V and 4 bases at J, leaving 13 bases unmatched. The CDR3 length is 16 residues. The chain's CDR3 is CASKRELAGVRYEQYF. The CDR3 coding sequence is TGTGCCAGCAAGAGGGAGCTAGCGGGAGTACGATACGAGCAGTACTTC. Full variable domain (outside the CDR3, taken from reference TRBV28 and TRBJ2-7): DVKVTQSSRYLVKRTGEKVFLECVQDMDHENMFWYRQDPGLGLRLIYFSYDVKMKEKGDIPEGYSVSREKKERFSLILESASTNQTSMYLCASKRELAGVRYEQYFGPGTRLTVT.

This chain joins TRBV2 and TRBJ1-2; 8 bases align to TRBD1. The V segment lost 6 bases and the J segment 6 bases; nucleotides outside the gene matches: 9. Germline loops: CDR1 SNHLY, CDR2 FYNNEI. The CDR3 is 14 residues long. Here the CDR3 reads CASSPDRGGDGYTF. The CDR3 nucleotides are TGTGCCAGCAGCCCCGACAGGGGAGGTGATGGCTACACCTTC.

This chain connects TRBV18 to TRBJ2-1; TRBD1 matches 7 bases. Germline-derived CDR1 and CDR2 are KGHSH and LQKENI. CDR3 length equals 14 residues. V was pared by 4 bases and J by 8 bases, with 8 bases of the junction left unmatched. The CDR3 DNA sequence: TGTGCCAGCTCACTCGTCCGGGACAGCGATGAGCAGTTCTTC. This gives the protein CASSLVRDSDEQFF.

This chain uses TRBV6-6 with TRBJ2-7; tentative D call: TRBD1 (6 bases). V dropped 5 bases and J dropped 7 bases, with 15 bases sitting between them. This CDR3 is 13 amino acids long. The germline CDR1 and CDR2 sequences are MNHNY and SVGAGI (reference sequence). CDR3 DNA sequence: TGTGCCAGCAGTCTCGGGACATCCTTGGAGCAGTACTTC. Encoded protein: CASSLGTSLEQYF.

This chain uses TRBV5-8 with TRBJ1-1; D might be TRBD1 (5 bases). This CDR3 spans 15 amino acids. In germline, CDR1 is SGHTS, CDR2 YDEGEE. The V and J ends lost 3 bases and 4 bases respectively, with 16 bases between them. CDR3 nucleotides: TGTGCCAGCAGCTGGGGAGGGGCCCGAGGCACTGAAGCTTTCTTT. Protein sequence: CASSWGGARGTEAFF. Combining the CDR3 with reference TRBV5-8 and TRBJ1-1 gives the whole variable domain EAGVTQSPTHLIKTRGQQATLRCSPISGHTSVYWYQQALGLGLQFLLWYDEGEERNRGNFPPRFSGRQFPNYSSELNVNALELEDSALYLCASSWGGARGTEAFFGQGTRLTVV.

The V gene is TRBV3-1 (or the pseudogene TRBV3-2), the J gene TRBJ2-3; 9 bases are a match to TRBD2. There are 15 residues in the CDR3. Trimming took 4 bases from V and 6 from J; bases not matched to a gene: 8. Germline lookup yields CDR1 LGHDT and CDR2 YNNKEL (reference sequence). The CDR3 nucleotides are TGTGCCAGCAGCCGTCTGGCGGGGGGGAGGGATACGCAGTATTTT. It translates to CASSRLAGGRDTQYF.

This chain uses TRBV4-2 with TRBJ2-5, with 8 nucleotides matching TRBD1. Germline values: CDR1 LGHNA, CDR2 YNFKEQ. The CDR3 has 14 residues. J lost 5 bases, V lost 2 bases, and 4 bases had no gene match. The CDR3 region has the DNA TGTGCCAGCAGCCAAAGGACAGGGTACGAGACCCAGTACTTC. Amino acid sequence: CASSQRTGYETQYF.

This chain uses TRBV13 with TRBJ1-2, with D unclear. Trimming stripped 5 bases from V and 8 bases from J, with 12 bases between. Germline V gene lookup returns CDR1 PRHDT and CDR2 FYEKMQ (reference sequence). The CDR3 contains 12 residues. CDR3 in amino acids: CASSPQTRGYTF. The CDR3 region has the DNA TGTGCCAGCAGCCCGCAAACGAGGGGCTACACCTTC. The variable domain in full, completed from reference TRBV13 and TRBJ1-2, reads AAGVIQSPRHLIKEKRETATLKCYPIPRHDTVYWYQQGPGQDPQFLISFYEKMQSDKGSIPDRFSAQQFSDYHSELNMSSLELGDSALYFCASSPQTRGYTFGSGTRLTVV.

The rearrangement uses TRBV5-6 and TRBJ2-7; a weak D match, TRBD2 (6 bases). Trimming stripped 3 bases from V and 7 bases from J, with 23 bases between. CDR3 length equals 16 residues. Per germline, CDR1 SGHDT and CDR2 YYEEEE. The CDR3 reads CASSSLQVGVGREQYF. CDR3 sequence (DNA): TGTGCCAGCAGCTCACTCCAAGTGGGGGTGGGGAGGGAGCAGTACTTC. The whole variable domain, remainder taken from reference TRBV5-6 and TRBJ2-7, is DAGVTQSPTHLIKTRGQQVTLRCSPKSGHDTVSWYQQALGQGPQFIFQYYEEEERQRGNFPDRFSGHQFPNYSSELNVNALLLGDSALYLCASSSLQVGVGREQYFGPGTRLTVT.

The chain recombines TRBV5-1 with TRBJ2-1, with unresolved D. There are 13 residues in the CDR3. With 0 bases removed from V and 5 bases from J, the gap between germline ends came to 6 bases. The germline gives CDR1 SGHRS, CDR2 YFSETQ. The DNA of the CDR3 is TGCGCCAGCAGCTTGGTCTTTCACAATGAGCAGTTCTTC. Protein sequence: CASSLVFHNEQFF.

This rearrangement joins TRBV6-5 to TRBJ1-4; D possibly corresponds to TRBD1 (6 bases). Germline V gene lookup returns CDR1 MNHEY and CDR2 SVGAGI. The CDR3 runs to 14 residues. Trimming removed 4 bases from V and 7 bases from J, with 13 bases in between. In nucleotides, the CDR3 is TGTGCCAGCAGTTCAGGAAGGGGGGGTGAAAAACTGTTTTTT. Translation gives CASSSGRGGEKLFF.

V gene TRBV7-2 combines with J gene TRBJ2-7, with D unclear. The CDR3 has 14 amino acids. Germline V gene lookup returns CDR1 SGHTA and CDR2 FQGNSA. V lost 4 bases and J lost 0, with 10 bases in between. CDR3 nucleotide sequence: TGTGCCAGCAGCTACGAGGAGACCTCCTACGAGCAGTACTTC. Translation: CASSYEETSYEQYF.

The V gene is TRBV15, the J gene TRBJ1-1, with a possible D match to TRBD1 (5 bases). Germline V gene sequence: CDR1 LNHNV, CDR2 YYDKDF (reference sequence). This CDR3 comprises 16 residues. V dropped 3 bases and J dropped 5 bases, with 19 bases sitting between them. The CDR3 here is CATSSLRDRLETEAFF. The CDR3, as DNA: TGTGCCACCAGCAGCCTAAGAGACAGACTCGAGACTGAAGCTTTCTTT.

This chain links TRBV19 with TRBJ2-2; the match to TRBD2 covers 11 bases. CDR1 and CDR2 (germline): LNHDA, SQIVND (reference sequence). This CDR3 is 14 amino acids long. V was clipped by 9 bases and J by 1 base; unmatched bases: 1. The CDR3 loop reads CASGTSGNTGELFF. The CDR3 bases are TGTGCCAGCGGGACTAGCGGGAACACCGGGGAGCTGTTTTTT.

CDR3 in amino acids: CASSALREGEQFF. CDR3 nucleotide sequence: TGTGCCAGCAGTGCCCTCAGGGAGGGAGAGCAGTTCTTC. The rearrangement links TRBV6-4 to TRBJ2-1, with 7 bases fitting TRBD2. Germline V gene lookup returns CDR1 MRHNA and CDR2 SNTAGT. V gave up 4 bases and J gave up 10 bases; unmatched junction bases: 7. The CDR3 extends over 13 amino acids.

The sample holds one count of this clone. The chain joins TRBV4-2 to TRBJ1-2; D might be TRBD1 (5 bases). Per the germline V gene, CDR1 is LGHNA and CDR2 is YNFKEQ. V was cut by 1 base and J by 8 bases, with 14 bases left in between. This CDR3 spans 14 amino acids. The CDR3 DNA follows: TGTGCCAGCAGCCAAGCTCGGGGGAGGAGCGGCTACACCTTC. Encoded protein: CASSQARGRSGYTF.

The chain carries TRBV6-6 and TRBJ2-4; a possible D gene is TRBD1 (5 bases). Germline-derived CDR1 and CDR2 are MNHNY and SVGAGI (reference sequence). The CDR3 covers 16 residues. Trimming cost V 6 bases and J 1 base, with 16 bases left between them. CDR3 bases: TGTGCCAGCAGCCCTCGACAGCTAGGGGCCAAAAACATTCAGTACTTC. Its protein product is CASSPRQLGAKNIQYF.

The J gene is TRBJ2-1, the V gene TRBV7-3; weak D call: TRBD2 (6 bases). Looked up from germline, CDR1 is SGHTA and CDR2 is FQGTGA. V was clipped by 2 bases and J by 4 bases, with 12 bases between them. This CDR3 comprises 15 residues. The CDR3 bases are TGTGCCAGCAGCTTAGTACTAGCCGGGTACAATGAGCAGTTCTTC. Protein sequence: CASSLVLAGYNEQFF.

The chain joins TRBV11-3 to TRBJ2-5; possible D gene TRBD2, 6 bases. The CDR3 extends over 16 amino acids. V gave up 1 base and J gave up 4 bases, with 16 bases separating them. The germline CDR1 and CDR2 sequences are SGHNT and YENEEA. The CDR3 loop is CASSLVGPEGLETQYF. The CDR3 DNA is TGTGCCAGCAGCTTAGTAGGGCCGGAGGGGTTAGAGACCCAGTACTTC.

The chain combines TRBV9 with TRBJ2-3; 9 bases line up with TRBD2. Unmatched junction bases numbered 5, after V lost 3 bases and J lost 0 bases. CDR3 length: 16 amino acids. Germline V gene data show CDR1 as SGDLS and CDR2 as YYNGEE. CDR3 bases: TGTGCCAGCAGCGCCGCCGGGACTAGCAGCACAGATACGCAGTATTTT. This codes for CASSAAGTSSTDTQYF. Together with reference TRBV9 and TRBJ2-3, the CDR3 gives the full variable domain: DSGVTQTPKHLITATGQRVTLRCSPRSGDLSVYWYQQSLDQGLQFLIQYYNGEERAKGNILERFSAQQFPDLHSELNLSSLELGDSALYFCASSAAGTSSTDTQYFGPGTRLTVL.

This clone was picked up one time. The V gene is TRBV5-1, the J gene TRBJ2-2; 7 bases map to TRBD2. The CDR3 has 14 residues. V lost 1 base to trimming and J lost 6 bases; unmatched junction nucleotides: 3. The germline CDR1 and CDR2 sequences are SGHRS and YFSETQ. In nucleotides, the CDR3 is TGCGCCAGCAGCTTGCTGGCGGGAGCCGGGGAGCTGTTTTTT. Amino acid sequence: CASSLLAGAGELFF. Together with reference TRBV5-1 and TRBJ2-2, the CDR3 gives the full variable domain: KAGVTQTPRYLIKTRGQQVTLSCSPISGHRSVSWYQQTPGQGLQFLFEYFSETQRNKGNFPGRFSGRQFSNSRSEMNVSTLELGDSALYLCASSLLAGAGELFFGEGSRLTVL.

In its sample, this clone was seen a few times. This chain links TRBV27 with TRBJ2-1; tentative D call: TRBD2 (5 bases). The CDR3 extends over 16 amino acids. The germline V gene has CDR1 MNHEY and CDR2 SMNVEV (reference sequence). V was trimmed by 8 bases and J by 2 bases, leaving 19 bases between them. The CDR3 loop is CASLPSRAGPYNEQFF. The CDR3 DNA sequence: TGTGCCAGCCTCCCCTCCCGGGCGGGCCCCTACAATGAGCAGTTCTTC.

The rearrangement uses TRBV30 and TRBJ1-1, with D possibly matching TRBD1 (6 bases). Per germline, CDR1 GTSNPN and CDR2 SVGIG (reference sequence). This CDR3 has 13 amino acids. Trimming took 8 bases from V and 5 from J, leaving 18 bases between them. CDR3 protein: CAGQQGRETEAFF. Here the CDR3 DNA reads TGTGCCGGACAACAGGGAAGGGAAACTGAAGCTTTCTTT.

V usage is TRBV5-6 and J usage is TRBJ2-1, with 8 nucleotides matching TRBD1. Per germline, CDR1 SGHDT and CDR2 YYEEEE. The V and J ends lost 4 bases and 4 bases, in that order; junction bases with no gene match: 7. The CDR3 is made up of 15 amino acids. CDR3 region: CASSPPGQDYNEQFF. CDR3 DNA: TGTGCCAGCAGCCCCCCGGGACAGGATTACAATGAGCAGTTCTTC.

The chain links TRBV27 to TRBJ2-7, with 7 positions matching TRBD2. With 5 bases clipped from V and 6 bases from J, the junction kept 10 bases outside the gene matches. The CDR3 is 14 residues long. The V gene's germline CDR1 is MNHEY and CDR2 SMNVEV (reference sequence). The CDR3 region is CASSRSGKASEQYF. CDR3 in DNA: TGTGCCAGCAGTAGGAGCGGGAAAGCTAGCGAGCAGTACTTC.

The rearrangement joins TRBV7-2 to TRBJ2-1; TRBD2 matches at 7 bases. The ends lost 4 bases at V and 12 bases at J; junction bases unmatched: 15. CDR3 length equals 15 residues. Germline CDR1 reads SGHTA; CDR2 reads FQGNSA. CDR3 loop: CASSSWGFRDYLQFF. CDR3 nucleotide sequence: TGTGCCAGCAGCTCCTGGGGATTCCGGGACTATCTGCAGTTCTTC.